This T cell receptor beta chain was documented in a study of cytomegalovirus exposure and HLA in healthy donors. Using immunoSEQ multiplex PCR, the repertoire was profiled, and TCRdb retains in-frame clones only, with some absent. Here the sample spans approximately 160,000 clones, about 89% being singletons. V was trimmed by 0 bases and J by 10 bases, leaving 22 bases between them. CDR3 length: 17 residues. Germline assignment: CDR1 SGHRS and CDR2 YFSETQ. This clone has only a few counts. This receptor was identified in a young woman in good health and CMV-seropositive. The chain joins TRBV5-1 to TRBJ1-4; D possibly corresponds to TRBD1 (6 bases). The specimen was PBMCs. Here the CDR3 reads CASSLGGPGEISRKLFF. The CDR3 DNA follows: TGCGCCAGCAGCTTGGGGGGACCAGGGGAAATCAGTCGAAAACTGTTTTTT.